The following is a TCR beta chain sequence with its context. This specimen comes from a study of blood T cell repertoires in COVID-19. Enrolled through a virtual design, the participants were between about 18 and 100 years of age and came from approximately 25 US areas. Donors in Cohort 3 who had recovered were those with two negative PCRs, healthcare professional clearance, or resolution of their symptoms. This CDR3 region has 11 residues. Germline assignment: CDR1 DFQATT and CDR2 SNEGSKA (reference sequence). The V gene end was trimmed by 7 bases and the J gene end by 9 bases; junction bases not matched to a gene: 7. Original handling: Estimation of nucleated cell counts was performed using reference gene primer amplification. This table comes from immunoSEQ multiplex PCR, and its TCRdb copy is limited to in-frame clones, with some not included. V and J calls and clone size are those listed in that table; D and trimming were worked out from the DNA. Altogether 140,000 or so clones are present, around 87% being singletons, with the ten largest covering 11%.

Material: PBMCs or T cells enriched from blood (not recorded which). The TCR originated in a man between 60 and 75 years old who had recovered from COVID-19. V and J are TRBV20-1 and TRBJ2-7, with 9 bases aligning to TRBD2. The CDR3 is CSVPSGNVQYF. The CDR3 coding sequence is TGCAGTGTGCCTAGCGGGAATGTGCAGTACTTC.